This T cell receptor (beta chain) comes out of a study of blood T cell repertoires in COVID-19. CDR1 and CDR2 from the germline V gene are SEHNR and FQNEAQ (reference sequence). Trimming stripped 3 bases from V and 2 bases from J, with 13 bases between. This CDR3 has 15 residues. TCRdb keeps only in-frame clones here, not all; method: immunoSEQ multiplex PCR. Here the sample spans about 310,000 clones, around 89% being singletons. This receptor was obtained from a woman in her 40s with COVID-19, enrolled during active disease. The sample comprised peripheral blood. This chain joins TRBV7-9 and TRBJ2-5; D is perhaps TRBD2 (6 bases). The CDR3 sequence: CASSLAPGGQETQYF. The CDR3 nucleotides are TGTGCCAGCAGCTTGGCCCCCGGGGGTCAAGAGACCCAGTACTTC.